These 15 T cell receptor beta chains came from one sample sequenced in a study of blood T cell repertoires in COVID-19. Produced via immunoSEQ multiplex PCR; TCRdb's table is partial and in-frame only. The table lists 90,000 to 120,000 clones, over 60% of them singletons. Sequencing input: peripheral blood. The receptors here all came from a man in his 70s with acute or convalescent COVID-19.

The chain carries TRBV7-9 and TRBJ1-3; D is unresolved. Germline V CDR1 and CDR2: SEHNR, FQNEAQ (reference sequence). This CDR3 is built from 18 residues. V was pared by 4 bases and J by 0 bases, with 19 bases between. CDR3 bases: TGTGCCAGCAGCTCCCGAGCAGGCTTTGGTCTCTCTGGAAACACCATATATTTT. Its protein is CASSSRAGFGLSGNTIYF.

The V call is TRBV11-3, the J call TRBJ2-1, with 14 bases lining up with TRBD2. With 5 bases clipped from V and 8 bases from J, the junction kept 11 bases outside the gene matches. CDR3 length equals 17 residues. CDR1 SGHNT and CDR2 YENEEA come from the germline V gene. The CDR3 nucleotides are TGTGCCAGCAGCCCGATGGGGACTAGCGGGGGTGGGGATGAGCAGTTCTTC. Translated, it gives CASSPMGTSGGGDEQFF.

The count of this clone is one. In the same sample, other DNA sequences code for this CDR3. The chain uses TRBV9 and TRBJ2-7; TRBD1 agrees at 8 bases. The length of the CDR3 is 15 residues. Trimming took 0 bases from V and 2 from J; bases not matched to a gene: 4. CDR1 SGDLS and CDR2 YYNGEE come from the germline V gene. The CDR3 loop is CASSVGQGAPYEQYF. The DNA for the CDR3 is TGTGCCAGCAGCGTAGGGCAGGGGGCCCCCTACGAGCAGTACTTC.

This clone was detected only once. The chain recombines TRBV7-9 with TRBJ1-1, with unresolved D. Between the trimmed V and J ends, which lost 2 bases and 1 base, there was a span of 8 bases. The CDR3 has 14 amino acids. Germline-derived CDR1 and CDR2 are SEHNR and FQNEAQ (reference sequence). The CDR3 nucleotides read TGTGCCAGCAGCTTAACTTTCCAGAACACTGAAGCTTTCTTT. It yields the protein CASSLTFQNTEAFF.

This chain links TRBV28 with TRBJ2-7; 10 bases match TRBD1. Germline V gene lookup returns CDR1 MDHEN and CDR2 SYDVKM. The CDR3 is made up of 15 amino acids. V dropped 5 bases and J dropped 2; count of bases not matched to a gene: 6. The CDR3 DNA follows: TGTGCCAGCAGTGCACCCGGGACAGGGGCCTACGAGCAGTACTTC. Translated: CASSAPGTGAYEQYF.

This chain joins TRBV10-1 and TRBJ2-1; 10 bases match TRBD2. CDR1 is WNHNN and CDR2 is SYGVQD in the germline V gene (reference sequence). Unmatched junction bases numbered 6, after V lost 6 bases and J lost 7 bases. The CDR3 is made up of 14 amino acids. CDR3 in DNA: TGCGCCAGCAGCAGAGATAGCGGGGGGAATGAGCAGTTCTTC. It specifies CASSRDSGGNEQFF.

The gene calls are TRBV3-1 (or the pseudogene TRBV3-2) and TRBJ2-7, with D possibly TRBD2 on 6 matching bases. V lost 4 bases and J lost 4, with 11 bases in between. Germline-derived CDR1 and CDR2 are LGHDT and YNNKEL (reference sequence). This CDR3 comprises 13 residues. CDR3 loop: CASSPYGGYEQYF. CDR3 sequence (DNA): TGTGCCAGCAGCCCCTATGGGGGGTACGAGCAGTACTTC.

DNA for the CDR3: TGCGCCAGCAGTAAAAGGACAGGGGACCAAGAGACCCAGTACTTC. Encoded protein: CASSKRTGDQETQYF. The V call is TRBV23-1, the J call TRBJ2-5, with 9 positions matching TRBD1. TRBV23-1 is an open reading frame whose function is uncertain. The length of the CDR3 is 15 residues. The V and J ends lost 5 bases and 0 bases, in that order; junction bases with no gene match: 4.

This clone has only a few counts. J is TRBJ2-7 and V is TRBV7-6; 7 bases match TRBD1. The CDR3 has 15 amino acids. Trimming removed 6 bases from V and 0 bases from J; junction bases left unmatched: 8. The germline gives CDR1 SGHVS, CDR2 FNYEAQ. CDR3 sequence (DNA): TGTGCCAGCAGACTAGGGACAGACAGCTCCTACGAGCAGTACTTC. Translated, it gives CASRLGTDSSYEQYF.

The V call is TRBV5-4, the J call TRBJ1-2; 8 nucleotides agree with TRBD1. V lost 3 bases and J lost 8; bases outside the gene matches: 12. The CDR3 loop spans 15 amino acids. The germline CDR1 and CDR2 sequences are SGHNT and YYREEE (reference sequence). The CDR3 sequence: CASSSGWGQEGGYTF. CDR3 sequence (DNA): TGTGCCAGCAGCTCCGGCTGGGGACAGGAAGGCGGCTACACCTTC.

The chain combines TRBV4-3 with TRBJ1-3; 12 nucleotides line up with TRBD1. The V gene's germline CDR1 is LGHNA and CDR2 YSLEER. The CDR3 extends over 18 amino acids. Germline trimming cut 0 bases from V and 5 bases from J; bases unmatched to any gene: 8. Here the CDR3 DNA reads TGCGCCAGCAGCCAAGATCGCCCGGGACAGGGGGCGAGAAACACCATATATTTT. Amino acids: CASSQDRPGQGARNTIYF.

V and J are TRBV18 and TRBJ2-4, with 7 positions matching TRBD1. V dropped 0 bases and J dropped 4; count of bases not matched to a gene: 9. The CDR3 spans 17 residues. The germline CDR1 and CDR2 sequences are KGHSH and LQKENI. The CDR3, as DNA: TGTGCCAGCTCACCACCTCAGAGGGGGCTAGGGAAAAACATTCAGTACTTC. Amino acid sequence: CASSPPQRGLGKNIQYF.

CDR3 sequence reads: CASRSNGGGPRFF. CDR3 coding DNA: TGTGCCAGCAGATCCAATGGCGGGGGGCCGCGGTTCTTC. V usage is TRBV7-2 and J usage is TRBJ2-1; TRBD2 matches at 8 bases. CDR1 and CDR2 (germline): SGHTA, FQGNSA. V dropped 6 bases and J dropped 15; count of bases not matched to a gene: 13. The CDR3 covers 13 residues.

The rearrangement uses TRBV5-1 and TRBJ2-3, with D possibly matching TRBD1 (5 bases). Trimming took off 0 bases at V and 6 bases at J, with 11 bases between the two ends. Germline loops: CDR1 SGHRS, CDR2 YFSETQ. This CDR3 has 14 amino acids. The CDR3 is CASSLGTTGDTQYF. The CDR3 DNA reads TGCGCCAGCAGCTTGGGGACAACAGGTGATACGCAGTATTTT.

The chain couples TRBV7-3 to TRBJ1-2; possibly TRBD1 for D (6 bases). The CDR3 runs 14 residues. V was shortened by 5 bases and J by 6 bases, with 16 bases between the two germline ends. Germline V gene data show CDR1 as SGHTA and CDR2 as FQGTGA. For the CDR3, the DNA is TGTGCCAGCAGCCCCCTAGGCAGGGGAGATGGCTACACCTTC. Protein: CASSPLGRGDGYTF.